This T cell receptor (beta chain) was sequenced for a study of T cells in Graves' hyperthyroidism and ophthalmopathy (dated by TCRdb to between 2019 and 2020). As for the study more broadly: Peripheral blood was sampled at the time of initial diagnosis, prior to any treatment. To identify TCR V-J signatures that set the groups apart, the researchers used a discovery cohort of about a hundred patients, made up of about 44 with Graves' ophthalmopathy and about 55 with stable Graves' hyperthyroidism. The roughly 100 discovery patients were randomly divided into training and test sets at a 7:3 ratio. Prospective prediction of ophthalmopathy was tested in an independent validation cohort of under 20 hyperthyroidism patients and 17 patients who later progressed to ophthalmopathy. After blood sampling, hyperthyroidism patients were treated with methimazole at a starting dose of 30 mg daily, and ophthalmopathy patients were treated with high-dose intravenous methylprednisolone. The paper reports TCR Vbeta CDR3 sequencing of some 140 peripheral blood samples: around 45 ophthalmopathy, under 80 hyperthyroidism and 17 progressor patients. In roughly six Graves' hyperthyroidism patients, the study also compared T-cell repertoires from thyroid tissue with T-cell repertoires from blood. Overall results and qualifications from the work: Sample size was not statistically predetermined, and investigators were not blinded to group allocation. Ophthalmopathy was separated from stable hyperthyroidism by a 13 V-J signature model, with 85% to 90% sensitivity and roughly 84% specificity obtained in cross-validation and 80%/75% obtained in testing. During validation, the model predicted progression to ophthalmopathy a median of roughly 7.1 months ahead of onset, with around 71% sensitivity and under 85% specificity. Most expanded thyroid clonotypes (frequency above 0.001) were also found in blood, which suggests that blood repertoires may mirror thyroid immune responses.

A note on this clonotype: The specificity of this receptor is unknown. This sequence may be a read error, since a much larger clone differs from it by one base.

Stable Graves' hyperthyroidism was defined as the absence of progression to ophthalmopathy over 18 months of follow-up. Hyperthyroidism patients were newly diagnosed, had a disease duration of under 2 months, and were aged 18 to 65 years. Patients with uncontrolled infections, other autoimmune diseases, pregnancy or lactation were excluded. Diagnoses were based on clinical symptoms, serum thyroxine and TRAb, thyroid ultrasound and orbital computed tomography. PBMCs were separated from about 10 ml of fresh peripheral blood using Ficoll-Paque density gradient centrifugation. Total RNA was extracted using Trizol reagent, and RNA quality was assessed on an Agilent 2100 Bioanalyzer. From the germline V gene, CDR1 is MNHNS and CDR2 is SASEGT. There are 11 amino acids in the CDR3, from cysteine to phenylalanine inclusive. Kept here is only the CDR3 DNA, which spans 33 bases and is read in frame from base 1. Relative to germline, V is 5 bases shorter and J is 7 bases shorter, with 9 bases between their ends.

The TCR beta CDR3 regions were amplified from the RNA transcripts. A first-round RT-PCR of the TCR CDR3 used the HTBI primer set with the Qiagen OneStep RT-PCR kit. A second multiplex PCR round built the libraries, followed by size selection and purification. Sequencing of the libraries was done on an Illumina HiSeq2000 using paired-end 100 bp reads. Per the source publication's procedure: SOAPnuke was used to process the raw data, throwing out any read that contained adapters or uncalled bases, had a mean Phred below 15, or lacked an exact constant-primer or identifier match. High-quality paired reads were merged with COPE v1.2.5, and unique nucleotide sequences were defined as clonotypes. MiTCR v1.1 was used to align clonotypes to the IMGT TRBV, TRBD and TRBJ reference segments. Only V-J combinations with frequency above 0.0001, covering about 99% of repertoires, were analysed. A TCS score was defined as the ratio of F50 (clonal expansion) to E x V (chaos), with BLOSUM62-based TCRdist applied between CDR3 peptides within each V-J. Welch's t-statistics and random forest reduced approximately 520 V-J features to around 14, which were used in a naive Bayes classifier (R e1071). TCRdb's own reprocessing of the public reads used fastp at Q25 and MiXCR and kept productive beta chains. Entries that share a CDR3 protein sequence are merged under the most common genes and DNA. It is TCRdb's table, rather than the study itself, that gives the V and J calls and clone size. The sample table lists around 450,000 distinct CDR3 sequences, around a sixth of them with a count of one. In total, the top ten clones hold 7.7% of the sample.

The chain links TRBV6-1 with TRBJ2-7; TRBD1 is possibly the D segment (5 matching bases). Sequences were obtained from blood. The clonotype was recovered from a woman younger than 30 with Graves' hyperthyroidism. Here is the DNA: TGTGCCAGCAGTCGGTGGACAGAGCAGTACTTC. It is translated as CASSRWTEQYF.